Sequencing of this TCR beta chain was carried out in a study of identical twins (dated by TCRdb to the mid-2010s). The study in broad terms: TCR alpha and beta repertoires from monozygotic twins, unrelated adults of various ages and cord blood were deep-sequenced to test whether fetal clonotypes persist. Replicate twin experiments were performed at different times using different library preparation protocols to rule out contamination.

Paper-wide results and their limitations: Because the same donors could not be followed over many years, the conclusions depended on cross-sectional statistical analysis. Invariant T cells such as MAIT and iNKT could partly confound zero-insertion analyses, although diverse VJ usage argued against such confounding for most clonotypes. A weaker excess of twin sharing was found in beta out-of-frame sequences because the signal-to-noise ratio was lowered by fewer shared sequences. Fewer insertions were carried by abundant cord blood beta clonotypes, a similar but weaker trend appeared in young adult naive repertoires, and no such trend appeared in memory repertoires. Compared with coincidental sharing between unrelated individuals, an excess of low generation-probability sequences was observed among out-of-frame TCR alpha sequences shared between twins. In monozygotic twins, recombination models systematically underestimated out-of-frame TCR alpha sharing, but the models matched the sharing seen between unrelated individuals.

Every donor was a healthy Caucasian. The twin cohort comprised three pairs of female monozygotic twins, all aged roughly 18 to 29 years. Peripheral blood mononuclear cells were used as the source from which RNA for TCR libraries was isolated. Receptor libraries were prepared by 5' RACE. The sample was run on an Illumina HiSeq 2000. A universal primer binding site was added through template switching, and the final cDNA carried a unique molecular identifier so that TCR cDNA molecules could be counted accurately. Specific primers in the conserved constant-segment region were used to synthesize first-strand cDNA for the TCR alpha and beta chains. Each cDNA library was double barcoded, with a SMART-Mk sample barcode plus Illumina barcodes, to control for contamination. TruSeq adapter sequences, together with Illumina sample barcodes, were added in two successive PCR steps. The Illumina HiSeq platform was used with custom primers to sequence TCR alpha and beta cDNA libraries. The authors' pipeline ran thus. Raw reads were processed with MiGEC to extract unique molecular identifiers, and MiXCR was used to determine CDR3 positions. For each individual, recombination models were inferred using an EM algorithm with the repgenHMM and IGoR tools. Shared clonotype analysis was performed with the tcR package in R, normalizing sharing by the product of cloneset sizes. Out-of-frame nonproductive sequences were analyzed to study raw recombination free of thymic and clonal selection effects. Clones were called with MiXCR by TCRdb after fastp trimmed the public reads at Q25, and only in-frame beta chains were retained. Each CDR3 protein appears once, grouped with its most common genes and DNA. These V and J calls rely on TCRdb rather than the paper's analysis. The sample records hundreds of thousands of distinct CDR3 sequences, over 8.5% of which are singletons. The top ten clonotypes cover about 0.98% of the sample.

The germline V gene encodes CDR1 SNHLY and CDR2 FYNNEI. The trim is 1 base for V and 0 bases for J, with a gap of 7 bases between the germline ends. The CDR3 sequence holds 15 residues, the cysteine and phenylalanine included. Of all the DNA, just the CDR3 is kept, 45 bases in frame from base 1. Details on this clonotype: It lacks a known antigen. Base qualities are missing; no much larger clone stands one base away.

These data were also filed under a second study, of yellow fever vaccine responses in identical twins. The second publication reports: The authors reported that the T cell response to vaccination in identical twins appeared partly convergent and partly personalized. In identical twins, the study followed T cell clones that responded to the vaccine with precision.

The TCR was taken from a woman younger than 30 in good health. Recombination connected TRBV2 to TRBJ1-5; the D gene is not confidently resolved. Material: PBMCs. Here the CDR3 is given as CASSEDRYSNQPQHF. The bases read TGTGCCAGCAGTGAAGACAGATATAGCAATCAGCCCCAGCATTTT.